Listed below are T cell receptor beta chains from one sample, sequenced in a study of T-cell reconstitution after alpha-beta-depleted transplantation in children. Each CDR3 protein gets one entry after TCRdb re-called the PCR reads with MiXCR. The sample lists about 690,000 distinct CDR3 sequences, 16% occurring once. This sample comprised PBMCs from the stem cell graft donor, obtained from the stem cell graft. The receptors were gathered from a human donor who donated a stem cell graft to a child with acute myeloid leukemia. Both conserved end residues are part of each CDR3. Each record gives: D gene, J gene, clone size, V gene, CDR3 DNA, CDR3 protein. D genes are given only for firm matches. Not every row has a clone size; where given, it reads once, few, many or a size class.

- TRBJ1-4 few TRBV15 TGTGCCACCAGCAGAGCCCCCCGGGCAACTAATGAAAAACTGTTTTTT CATSRAPRATNEKLFF
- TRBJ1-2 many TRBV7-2 TGTGCCAGCAGCTTAGACGGAAGGGGGTATGGCTACACCTTC CASSLDGRGYGYTF
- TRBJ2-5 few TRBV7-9 TGTGCCAGCAGCTCCAGGGACAAACAAGAGACCCAGTACTTC CASSSRDKQETQYF
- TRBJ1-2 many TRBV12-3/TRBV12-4 TGTGCCAGCAGTTTTAGGCGGGTTGGCTACACCTTC CASSFRRVGYTF
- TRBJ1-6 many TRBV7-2 TGTGCCAGCAGCTATAGCCCGAGATTACTGGGACCCCTCCACTTT CASSYSPRLLGPLHF
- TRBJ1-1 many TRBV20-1 TGCAGTGCTAGGGGAGGGGGGCGCGGAGCTTTCTTT CSARGGGRGAFF
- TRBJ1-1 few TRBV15 TGTGCCACCAGCAGACTACCGGGGGACACTGAAGCTTTCTTT CATSRLPGDTEAFF
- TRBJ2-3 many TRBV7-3 TGTGCCAGCAGCCCAACCGGGACGAGGACAGATACGCAGTATTTT CASSPTGTRTDTQYF
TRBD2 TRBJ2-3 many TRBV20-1 TGCAGTGCTTTGGCCGGGGCTAGCGGGGGGGCCACAGATACGCAGTATTTT CSALAGASGGATDTQYF
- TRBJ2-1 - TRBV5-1 TGCGCCAGCAGCTCCCAAGGGGCCCGTTATGACAATGAGCAGTTCTTC CASSSQGARYDNEQFF
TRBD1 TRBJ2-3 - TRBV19 TGTGCCAGTAGTGACAGGGCATCTAGCACAGATACGCAGTATTTT CASSDRASSTDTQYF
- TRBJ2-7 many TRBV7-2 TGTGCCAGCAGCTTGGGGGGACGGACTAACGGTGTCTCCTACGAGCAGTACTTC CASSLGGRTNGVSYEQYF
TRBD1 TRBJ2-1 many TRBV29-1 TGCAGCGTGACAGGGTTTTACAATGAGCAGTTCTTC CSVTGFYNEQFF
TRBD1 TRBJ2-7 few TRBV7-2 TGTGCCAGCAACCCTCCGGGACAGGATTTATTGGACTTC CASNPPGQDLLDF
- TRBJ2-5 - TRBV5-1 TGCGCCAGCAGCGCTGGGGGGGCTCCACGGCAAGAGACCCAGTACTTC CASSAGGAPRQETQYF
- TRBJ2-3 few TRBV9 TGTGCCAGCAGCCCGGAACCCGGAAAGACAGATACGCAGTATTTT CASSPEPGKTDTQYF
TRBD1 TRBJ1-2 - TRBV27 TGTGCCAGCAGGGCCCAGGGACAGACATATGGCTACACCTTC CASRAQGQTYGYTF
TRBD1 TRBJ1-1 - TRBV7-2 TGTGCCAGCAGTATGGACAGGGTTGGCGTTAGCACTGAAGCTTTCTTT CASSMDRVGVSTEAFF
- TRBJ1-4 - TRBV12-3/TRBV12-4 TGTGCCAGCAGTTTTGCCAGGGAGGGTGCAACTAATGAAAAACTGTTTTTT CASSFAREGATNEKLFF
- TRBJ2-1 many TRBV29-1 TGCAGCGTTCAAAGGGGTGCGGATGAGCAGTTCTTC CSVQRGADEQFF
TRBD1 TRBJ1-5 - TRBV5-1 TGCGCCAGCAGTGAGACAGGGGCCCCTCAGCCCCAGCATTTT CASSETGAPQPQHF
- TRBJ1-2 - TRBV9 TGTGCCAGCAGCGTAGACCTCCCGGGATACTATGGCTACACCTTC CASSVDLPGYYGYTF
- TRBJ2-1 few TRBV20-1 TGCAGTGCTAGAGATTCCACAGGGTACTCCTACAATGAGCAGTTCTTC CSARDSTGYSYNEQFF
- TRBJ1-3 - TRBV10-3 TGTGCCATCAGTGACCAAGCCAAGGGCGCTGGAAACACCATATATTTT CAISDQAKGAGNTIYF
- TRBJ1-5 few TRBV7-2 TGTGCCAGCAGCCTCTCTACAGCAGATTTCCACAATCAGCCCCAGCATTTT CASSLSTADFHNQPQHF
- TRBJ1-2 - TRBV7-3 TGTGCCAGCAGGCCTCCGGGACGAATCTATGGCTACACCTTC CASRPPGRIYGYTF
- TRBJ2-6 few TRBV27 TGTGCCAGCAGTGAGGGTTCGGGGGCCAACGTCCTGACTTTC CASSEGSGANVLTF
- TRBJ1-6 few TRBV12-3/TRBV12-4 TGTGCCAGCAGCGGACGGAGCTCCTATAATTCACCCCTCCACTTT CASSGRSSYNSPLHF
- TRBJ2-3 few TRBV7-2 TGTGCCAGCAGCTTACTAGGGGGGGGGCCCGCAGATACGCAGTATTTT CASSLLGGGPADTQYF
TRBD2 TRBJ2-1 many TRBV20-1 TGCAGTGCTAGCGGGGGGGGCGGGAATGAGCAGTTCTTC CSASGGGGNEQFF
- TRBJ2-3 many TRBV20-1 TGCAGTCCTAGGACCTACACAGATACGCAGTATTTT CSPRTYTDTQYF
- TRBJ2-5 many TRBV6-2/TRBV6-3 TGTGCCAGCAGTAACCCGACACCTGGGACCCAGTACTTC CASSNPTPGTQYF
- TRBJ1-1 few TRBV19 TGTGCCAGTAGCGGGACGCGGAACACTGAAGCTTTCTTT CASSGTRNTEAFF
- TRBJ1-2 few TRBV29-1 TGCAGCGTTGAAGGGCACGCTCGTTCTTATGGCTACACCTTC CSVEGHARSYGYTF
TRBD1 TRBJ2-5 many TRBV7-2 TGTGCCAGCAGCTTAGACAGGGGGCAAAAGACCCAGTACTTC CASSLDRGQKTQYF
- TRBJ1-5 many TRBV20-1 TGCAGTGCTAGAGATAACAGGATGCAGCCCCAGCATTTT CSARDNRMQPQHF
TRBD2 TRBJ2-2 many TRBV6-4 TGTGCCAGCAGCCCTACTAGCGGAGAGAACACCGGGGAGCTGTTTTTT CASSPTSGENTGELFF
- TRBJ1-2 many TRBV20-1 TGCAGTGCTAGAGGGGAGAGGTCTACGGCTTATGGCTACACCTTC CSARGERSTAYGYTF
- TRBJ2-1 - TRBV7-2 TGTGCCAGCAGCTCAGGTTGGAGGGGCAATGAGCAGTTCTTC CASSSGWRGNEQFF
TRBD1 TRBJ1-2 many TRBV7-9 TGTGCCAGCAGCTCCGGGACAGGAGGGCGATATGGCTACACCTTC CASSSGTGGRYGYTF